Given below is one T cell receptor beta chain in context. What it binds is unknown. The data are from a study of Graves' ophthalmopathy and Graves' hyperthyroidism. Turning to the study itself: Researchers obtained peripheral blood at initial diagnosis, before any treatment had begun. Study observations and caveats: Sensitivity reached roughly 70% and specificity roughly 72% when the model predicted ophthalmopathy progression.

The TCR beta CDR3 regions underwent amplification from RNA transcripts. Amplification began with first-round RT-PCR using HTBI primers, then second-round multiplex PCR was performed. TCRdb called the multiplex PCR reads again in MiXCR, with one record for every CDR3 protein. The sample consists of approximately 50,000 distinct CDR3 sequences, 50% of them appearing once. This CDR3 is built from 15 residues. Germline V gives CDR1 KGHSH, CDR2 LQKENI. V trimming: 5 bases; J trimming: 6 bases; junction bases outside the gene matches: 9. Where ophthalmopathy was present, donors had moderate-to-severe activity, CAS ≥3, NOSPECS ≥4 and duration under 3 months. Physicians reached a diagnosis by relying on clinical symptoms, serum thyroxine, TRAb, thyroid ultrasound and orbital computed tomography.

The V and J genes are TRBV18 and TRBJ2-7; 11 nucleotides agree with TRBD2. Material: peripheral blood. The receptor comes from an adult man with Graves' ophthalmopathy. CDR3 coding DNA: TGTGCCAGCTCAGCAACTAGCGGGGGACCAGTCGAGCAGTACTTC. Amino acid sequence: CASSATSGGPVEQYF.